This TCR beta chain was profiled in a study of cytomegalovirus exposure and HLA in healthy donors. Note on this clone: Its antigen is currently unknown.

Study conclusions and caveats: The study flagged roughly 150 TCR beta chains as cytomegalovirus-associated. Under in vitro conditions, a few CMV-associated chains were confirmed as specific for CMV antigens.

The PCR was carried out with 60 Vbeta primers and 13 Jbeta primers. How the authors handled the data: The count from a later analysis was tens of millions of unique TCR beta chains, approximately 9.9 million of them shared. Assay: immunoSEQ multiplex PCR; the TCRdb copy retains only in-frame clones and omits some. V, J and clone size are those of that table, while D and trimming were read from the DNA. Among 150,000 to 200,000 clones, 75% to 85% were seen once, and the ten largest hold about 0.36%. The J segment lost 11 bases and the V segment lost 4 bases, leaving 6 bases of the junction unmatched. The CDR3 covers 14 residues. From germline, CDR1 is SGHRS and CDR2 YFSETQ.

Sequencing input: PBMCs. This chain connects TRBV5-1 to TRBJ2-1; 13 bases match TRBD2. The source of this sequence is a male donor in good health and CMV-seropositive. The CDR3 DNA reads as TGCGCCAGCAGCGCCGGGACTAGCGGGGATAAGCAGTTCTTC. Residues: CASSAGTSGDKQFF.